This record covers a single T cell receptor beta chain. V lost 0 bases, J lost 2 bases, and 8 bases stayed unmatched. The CDR3 has 17 residues. Germline V gene data show CDR1 as WSHSY and CDR2 as SAAADI. The record originates from a study of blood T cell repertoires in COVID-19. The protocol was immunoSEQ multiplex PCR, while the TCRdb copy is restricted to in-frame clones and leaves out a portion. The sample lists 110,000 to 150,000 clones; roughly 80% were seen once. The sequenced sample was PBMCs or T cells enriched from blood (not recorded which). The TCR originated in a woman aged 18-30 years who had been exposed to COVID-19. The V and J genes are TRBV10-2 and TRBJ2-7; 9 nucleotides agree with TRBD2. The CDR3 sequence is CASSESGASGIPYEQYF. In DNA form, the CDR3 reads TGCGCCAGCAGTGAGTCTGGGGCTAGCGGGATTCCCTACGAGCAGTACTTC.